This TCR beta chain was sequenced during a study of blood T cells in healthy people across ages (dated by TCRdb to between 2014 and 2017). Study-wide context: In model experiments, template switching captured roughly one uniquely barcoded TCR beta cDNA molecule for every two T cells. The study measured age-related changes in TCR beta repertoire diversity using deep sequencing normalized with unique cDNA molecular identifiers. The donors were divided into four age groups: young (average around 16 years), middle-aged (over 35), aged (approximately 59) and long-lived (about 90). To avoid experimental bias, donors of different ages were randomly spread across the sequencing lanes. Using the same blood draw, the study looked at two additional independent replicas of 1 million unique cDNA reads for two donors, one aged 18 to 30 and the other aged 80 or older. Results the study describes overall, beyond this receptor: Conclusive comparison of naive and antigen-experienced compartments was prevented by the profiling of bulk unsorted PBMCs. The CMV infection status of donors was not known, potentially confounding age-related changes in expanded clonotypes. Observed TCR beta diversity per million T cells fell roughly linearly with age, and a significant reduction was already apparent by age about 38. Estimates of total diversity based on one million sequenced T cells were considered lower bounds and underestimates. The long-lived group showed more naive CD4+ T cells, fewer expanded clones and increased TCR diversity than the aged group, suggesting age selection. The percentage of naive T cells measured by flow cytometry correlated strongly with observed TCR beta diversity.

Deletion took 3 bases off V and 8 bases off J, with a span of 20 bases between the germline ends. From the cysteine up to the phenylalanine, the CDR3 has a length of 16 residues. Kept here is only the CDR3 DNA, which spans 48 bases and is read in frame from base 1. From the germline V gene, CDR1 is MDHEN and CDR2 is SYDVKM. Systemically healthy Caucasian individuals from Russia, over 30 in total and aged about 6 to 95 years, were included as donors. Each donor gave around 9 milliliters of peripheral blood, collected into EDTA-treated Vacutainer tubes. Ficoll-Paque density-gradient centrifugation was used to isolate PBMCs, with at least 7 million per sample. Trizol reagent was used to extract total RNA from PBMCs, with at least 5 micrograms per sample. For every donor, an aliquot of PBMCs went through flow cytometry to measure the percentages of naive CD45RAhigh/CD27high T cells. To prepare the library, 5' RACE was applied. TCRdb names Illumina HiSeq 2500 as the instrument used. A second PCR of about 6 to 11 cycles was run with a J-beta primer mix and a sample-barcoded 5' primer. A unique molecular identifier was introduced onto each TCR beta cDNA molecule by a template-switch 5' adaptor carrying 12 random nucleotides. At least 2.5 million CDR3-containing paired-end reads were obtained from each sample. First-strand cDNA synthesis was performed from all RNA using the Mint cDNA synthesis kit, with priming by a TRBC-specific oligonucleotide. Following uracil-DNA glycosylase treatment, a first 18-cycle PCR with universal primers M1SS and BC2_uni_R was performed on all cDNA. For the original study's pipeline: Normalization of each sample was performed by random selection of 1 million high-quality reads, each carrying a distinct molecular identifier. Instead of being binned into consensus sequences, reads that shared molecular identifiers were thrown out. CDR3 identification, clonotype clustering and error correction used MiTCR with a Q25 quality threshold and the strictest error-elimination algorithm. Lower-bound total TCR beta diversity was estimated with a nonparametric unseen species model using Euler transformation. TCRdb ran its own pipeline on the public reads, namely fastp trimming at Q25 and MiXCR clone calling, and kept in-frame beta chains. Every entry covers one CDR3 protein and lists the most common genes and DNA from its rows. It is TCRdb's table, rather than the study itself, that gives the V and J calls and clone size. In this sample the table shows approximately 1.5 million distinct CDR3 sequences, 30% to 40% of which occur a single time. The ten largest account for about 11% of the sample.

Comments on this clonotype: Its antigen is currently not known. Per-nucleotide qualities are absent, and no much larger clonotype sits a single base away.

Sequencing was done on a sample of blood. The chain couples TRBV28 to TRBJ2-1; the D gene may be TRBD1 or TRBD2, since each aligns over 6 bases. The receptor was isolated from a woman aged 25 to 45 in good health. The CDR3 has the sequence CASSFVSTRGLDEQFF. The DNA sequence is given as TGTGCCAGCAGTTTCGTATCGACCCGGGGGCTGGATGAGCAGTTCTTC. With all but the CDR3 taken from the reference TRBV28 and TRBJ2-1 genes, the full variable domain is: DVKVTQSSRYLVKRTGEKVFLECVQDMDHENMFWYRQDPGLGLRLIYFSYDVKMKEKGDIPEGYSVSREKKERFSLILESASTNQTSMYLCASSFVSTRGLDEQFFGPGTRLTVL.